What follows are 22 T cell receptor beta chains derived from one specimen sequenced in a study of shared clonotypes between healthy human individuals. Here immunoSEQ multiplex PCR was the method, and the copy in TCRdb shows in-frame clones only, minus some. The data show about 1 million clones, with roughly 70% seen just once and over 1.3% held by the top ten. The sequenced sample consisted of memory CD4+ T cells sorted from blood. Subset meaning: CD45RA-negative fraction. These receptors were taken from a man aged 18 to 35 in good health.

This clone has just one count. Additional DNA sequences in this sample encode the identical CDR3. The V and J genes are TRBV5-1 and TRBJ2-1; 7 bases fit TRBD2. Germline CDR1 and CDR2: SGHRS and YFSETQ. The CDR3 consists of 14 residues. V was clipped by 4 bases and J by 0 bases; unmatched bases: 1. Here the CDR3 reads CASSRGDSYNEQFF. In nucleotides, the CDR3 is TGCGCCAGCAGCCGGGGGGACTCCTACAATGAGCAGTTCTTC.

This clone was recorded once. The V gene is TRBV7-2, the J gene TRBJ1-1, with D possibly TRBD1 on 5 matching bases. V lost 4 bases and J 1 base, leaving 7 bases between the germline ends. The CDR3 runs to 13 residues. Germline V gene sequence: CDR1 SGHTA, CDR2 FQGNSA. In nucleotides, the CDR3 is TGTGCCAGCAGCTGGAGGGGGAACACTGAAGCTTTCTTT. Its protein product is CASSWRGNTEAFF.

The rearrangement uses TRBV9 and TRBJ2-5; perhaps D is TRBD1 or TRBD2 (5 bases each). Germline V gives CDR1 SGDLS, CDR2 YYNGEE. V was shortened by 0 bases and J by 1 base, with 7 bases between the two germline ends. CDR3 length: 14 residues. The CDR3 DNA sequence: TGTGCCAGCAGCGTAGAGGGGACCCAAGAGACCCAGTACTTC. Translating gives CASSVEGTQETQYF.

V is TRBV12-5 and J is TRBJ2-2; unclear D gene. Germline lookup yields CDR1 LGHNT and CDR2 FRNRAP. The length of the CDR3 is 13 residues. V lost 1 base, J lost 1 base, and 1 base lay in between. CDR3 sequence: CASGLGNTGELFF. For the CDR3, the DNA is TGTGCTAGTGGTTTGGGGAACACCGGGGAGCTGTTTTTT. Variable domain in full (rest from reference TRBV12-5 and TRBJ2-2): DARVTQTPRHKVTEMGQEVTMRCQPILGHNTVFWYRQTMMQGLELLAYFRNRAPLDDSGMPKDRFSAEMPDATLATLKIQPSEPRDSAVYFCASGLGNTGELFFGEGSRLTVL.

The CDR3 is CASSQGRRGEAFF. The CDR3 nucleotides read TGTGCCAGCAGCCAAGGTAGAAGGGGGGAAGCTTTCTTT. This sequence joins TRBV4-2 and TRBJ1-1; TRBD1 is a possible D gene (6 bases). Per the germline V gene, CDR1 is LGHNA and CDR2 is YNFKEQ. This CDR3 region has 13 residues. V shed 1 base and J shed 8 bases, with 11 bases lying between them.

This clone was seen a handful of times. The V gene is TRBV19, the J gene TRBJ1-3; D gene uncertain. V lost 4 bases and J 9 bases, leaving 7 bases between the germline ends. The germline CDR1 and CDR2 sequences are LNHDA and SQIVND (reference sequence). This CDR3 region has 11 residues. The CDR3 DNA is TGTGCCAGTAGTACCCTAGCCACCATATATTTT. Translation gives CASSTLATIYF. The variable domain in full, completed from reference TRBV19 and TRBJ1-3, reads DGGITQSPKYLFRKEGQNVTLSCEQNLNHDAMYWYRQDPGQGLRLIYYSQIVNDFQKGDIAEGYSVSREKKESFPLTVTSAQKNPTAFYLCASSTLATIYFGEGSWLTVV.

This chain connects TRBV9 to TRBJ2-7; 10 positions agree with TRBD2. Germline V gene lookup returns CDR1 SGDLS and CDR2 YYNGEE. This CDR3 region has 14 residues. V dropped 4 bases and J dropped 6; count of bases not matched to a gene: 7. This CDR3 is CASSPLAGASEQYF. The CDR3, as DNA: TGTGCCAGCAGCCCCCTAGCGGGAGCTAGCGAGCAGTACTTC.

The sample holds a few counts of this clone. This chain connects TRBV19 to TRBJ2-5; the D gene could be TRBD1 or TRBD2 (5 bases each). CDR1 and CDR2 from the germline V gene are LNHDA and SQIVND (reference sequence). V was pared by 4 bases and J by 9 bases, with 15 bases between. The CDR3 loop spans 13 amino acids. CDR3 region: CASSRGPLRAQYF. The CDR3 DNA sequence: TGTGCCAGTAGTAGGGGCCCTCTGCGGGCCCAGTACTTC.

The V and J genes are TRBV29-1 and TRBJ1-2; possible D gene TRBD1, 5 bases. In germline, CDR1 is SQVTM, CDR2 ANQGSEA. The CDR3 consists of 13 residues. Trimming removed 6 bases from V and 4 bases from J, with 15 bases in between. For the CDR3, the DNA is TGCAGCGTCATAGCAGGGAAGTCCTATGGCTACACCTTC. This translates into CSVIAGKSYGYTF.

This clone was picked up many times. J is TRBJ2-3 and V is TRBV5-1; D gene uncertain. V was clipped by 7 bases and J by 4 bases, with 16 bases between them. Germline values: CDR1 SGHRS, CDR2 YFSETQ. The CDR3 length is 14 residues. CDR3 region: CASSFPTFPDTQYF. The CDR3 DNA is TGCGCCAGCTCGTTTCCTACGTTCCCAGATACGCAGTATTTT.

V and J are TRBV4-1 and TRBJ2-1, with D hard to call. The CDR3 is made up of 15 amino acids. Trimming took off 1 base at V and 0 bases at J, with 7 bases between the two ends. The germline V gene has CDR1 MGHRA and CDR2 YSYEKL. This CDR3 reads CASSQGPSSYNEQFF. DNA of the CDR3: TGCGCCAGCAGCCAAGGCCCGAGCTCCTACAATGAGCAGTTCTTC.

The chain is built from TRBV6-6 and TRBJ1-4, with 8 bases that match TRBD1. Germline CDR1 is MNHNY and CDR2 is SVGAGI (reference sequence). V gave up 7 bases and J gave up 7 bases; unmatched junction bases: 2. The CDR3 length is 12 residues. CDR3 DNA: TGTGCCAGCAAAGACAGGGGTGAAAAACTGTTTTTT. Translating gives CASKDRGEKLFF.

This clone was seen a few times. The chain employs TRBV30 and TRBJ1-1; D is uncertain. Germline CDR1 is GTSNPN and CDR2 is SVGIG (reference sequence). There are 13 residues in the CDR3. Trimming pared 6 bases from V and 5 bases from J, leaving 16 bases between. CDR3 coding DNA: TGTGCCTGCGGCTGGCACAAAAAGACTGAAGCTTTCTTT. Translation gives CACGWHKKTEAFF.

V and J are TRBV27 and TRBJ1-1; D possibly corresponds to TRBD1 (6 bases). This CDR3 is built from 16 residues. Looked up from germline, CDR1 is MNHEY and CDR2 is SMNVEV (reference sequence). The V end lost 5 bases, the J end lost 8 bases, and 24 bases lay between the germline ends. This chain's CDR3 is CASSTLGGRRASEAFF. CDR3 sequence (DNA): TGTGCCAGCAGTACCCTCGGGGGGCGTAGGGCTTCGGAAGCTTTCTTT.

V and J are TRBV2 and TRBJ2-3; weak D call: TRBD2 (5 bases). V lost 9 bases, J lost 0 bases, and 19 bases lay in between. The CDR3 is 16 residues long. Germline V gives CDR1 SNHLY, CDR2 FYNNEI. In DNA form, the CDR3 reads TGTGCCAGTACCCTGGGCGGGTCCACTAGCACAGATACGCAGTATTTT. This sequence encodes CASTLGGSTSTDTQYF.

The chain recombines TRBV6-5 with TRBJ2-1, with D unresolved. V was trimmed by 5 bases and J by 10 bases, leaving 21 bases between them. Germline assignment: CDR1 MNHEY and CDR2 SVGAGI. The CDR3 sequence is 15 residues long. CDR3 residues: CASSRAEASQMEQFF. CDR3 in DNA: TGTGCCAGCAGTCGTGCTGAGGCTTCCCAGATGGAGCAGTTCTTC.

For this clone: This CDR3 is also generated by other DNA sequences in the sample. V gene TRBV7-9 combines with J gene TRBJ1-5; no definite D call. The germline V gene encodes CDR1 SEHNR and CDR2 FQNEAQ (reference sequence). V dropped 1 base and J dropped 5 bases, with 3 bases sitting between them. The CDR3 has 12 amino acids. CDR3 protein: CASSLDYQPQHF. For the CDR3, the DNA is TGTGCCAGCAGCTTAGATTATCAGCCCCAGCATTTT.

The genes are TRBV30 and TRBJ2-3, with 9 positions matching TRBD2. The CDR3 consists of 16 residues. V gave up 5 bases and J gave up 3 bases; unmatched junction bases: 12. Germline CDR1 reads GTSNPN; CDR2 reads SVGIG (reference sequence). The CDR3 is CAWGAVAGVRTDTQYF. DNA for the CDR3: TGTGCCTGGGGTGCTGTAGCGGGAGTGAGGACAGATACGCAGTATTTT.

CDR3 DNA: TGTGCCAGCAGCTTCCCCGAATCCTATGGCTACACCTTC. Encoded protein: CASSFPESYGYTF. This rearrangement joins TRBV7-2 to TRBJ1-2; D unresolved. Looked up from germline, CDR1 is SGHTA and CDR2 is FQGNSA. The germline V and J ends were trimmed by 3 bases and 4 bases, with 9 bases remaining between them. The CDR3 totals 13 residues. The entire variable domain, with the rest obtained from reference TRBV7-2 and TRBJ1-2, is as follows: GAGVSQSPSNKVTEKGKDVELRCDPISGHTALYWYRQSLGQGLEFLIYFQGNSAPDKSGLPSDRFSAERTGGSVSTLTIQRTQQEDSAVYLCASSFPESYGYTFGSGTRLTVV.

This clone occurred once. The chain employs TRBV28 and TRBJ2-2; weak D call: TRBD1 (6 bases). The CDR3 has 13 residues. Trimming pared 5 bases from V and 7 bases from J, leaving 11 bases between. Germline CDR1 reads MDHEN; CDR2 reads SYDVKM. CDR3 region: CASSRDRFGELFF. In DNA form, the CDR3 reads TGTGCCAGCAGTCGAGACAGGTTCGGGGAGCTGTTTTTT.

The chain employs TRBV5-1 and TRBJ2-1; tentatively, D is TRBD2 (6 bases). Germline V gives CDR1 SGHRS, CDR2 YFSETQ. The CDR3 sequence is 15 residues long. The ends were cut back, 1 base at V and 4 bases at J, with 12 bases in the middle. In DNA form, the CDR3 reads TGCGCCAGCAGCTTGTCGGGCGGGACTTACAATGAGCAGTTCTTC. Protein: CASSLSGGTYNEQFF. The entire variable domain, with the rest obtained from reference TRBV5-1 and TRBJ2-1, is as follows: KAGVTQTPRYLIKTRGQQVTLSCSPISGHRSVSWYQQTPGQGLQFLFEYFSETQRNKGNFPGRFSGRQFSNSRSEMNVSTLELGDSALYLCASSLSGGTYNEQFFGPGTRLTVL.

Notes on this clone: The sample contains more than one DNA sequence encoding this CDR3. The rearrangement links TRBV5-1 to TRBJ2-5; 10 nucleotides align to TRBD2. The junction had 6 bases not matched to a gene; V was cut back by 2 bases and J by 5 bases. This CDR3 is 15 amino acids long. Germline V lookup: CDR1 SGHRS, CDR2 YFSETQ. This CDR3 is CASSFSAGGPETQYF. In nucleotides, the CDR3 is TGCGCCAGCAGCTTTTCAGCGGGGGGGCCGGAGACCCAGTACTTC.